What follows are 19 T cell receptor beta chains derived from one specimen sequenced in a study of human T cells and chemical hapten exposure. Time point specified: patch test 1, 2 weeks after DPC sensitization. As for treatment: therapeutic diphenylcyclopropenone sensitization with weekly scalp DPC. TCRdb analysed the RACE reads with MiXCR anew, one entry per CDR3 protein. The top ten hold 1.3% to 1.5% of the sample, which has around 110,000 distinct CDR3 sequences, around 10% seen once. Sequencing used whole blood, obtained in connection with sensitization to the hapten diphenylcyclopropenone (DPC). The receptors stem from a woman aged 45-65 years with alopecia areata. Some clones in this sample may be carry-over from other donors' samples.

CDR3 in DNA: TGTGCCAGCAACCCAGGGAGCGGTGGTTACACCTTC. It codes for CASNPGSGGYTF. The chain joins TRBV28 to TRBJ1-2; D is possibly TRBD1 (5 bases). CDR1 is MDHEN and CDR2 is SYDVKM in the germline V gene. Trimming took off 7 bases at V and 11 bases at J, with 17 bases between the two ends. This CDR3 spans 12 amino acids.

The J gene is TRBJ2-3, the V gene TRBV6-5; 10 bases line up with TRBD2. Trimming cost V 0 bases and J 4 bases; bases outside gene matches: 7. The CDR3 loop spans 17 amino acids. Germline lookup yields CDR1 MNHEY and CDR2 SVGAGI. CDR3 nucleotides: TGTGCCAGCAGTTACTCGGCTAGCGGGAGCGTGTCAGATACGCAGTATTTT. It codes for CASSYSASGSVSDTQYF.

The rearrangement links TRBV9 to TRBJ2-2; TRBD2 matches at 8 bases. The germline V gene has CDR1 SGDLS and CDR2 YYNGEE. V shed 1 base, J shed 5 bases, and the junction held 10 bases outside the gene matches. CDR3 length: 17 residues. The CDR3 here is CASSVKKGTSVTGELFF. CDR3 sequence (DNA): TGTGCCAGCAGCGTAAAAAAAGGGACTAGTGTTACCGGGGAGCTGTTTTTT.

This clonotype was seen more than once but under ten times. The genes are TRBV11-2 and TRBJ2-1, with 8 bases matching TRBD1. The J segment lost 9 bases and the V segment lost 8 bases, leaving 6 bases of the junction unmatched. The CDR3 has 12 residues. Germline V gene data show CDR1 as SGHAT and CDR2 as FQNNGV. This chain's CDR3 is CASGTGLGEQFF. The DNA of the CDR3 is TGTGCCAGCGGGACAGGCCTTGGTGAGCAGTTCTTC.

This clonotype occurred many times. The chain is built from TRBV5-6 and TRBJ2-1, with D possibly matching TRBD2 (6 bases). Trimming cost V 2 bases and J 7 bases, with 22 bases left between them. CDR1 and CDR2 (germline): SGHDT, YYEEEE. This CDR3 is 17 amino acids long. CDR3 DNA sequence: TGTGCCAGCAGCTTCTGGACCGGGCGGGACCGGGGGAATGAGCAGTTCTTC. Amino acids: CASSFWTGRDRGNEQFF.

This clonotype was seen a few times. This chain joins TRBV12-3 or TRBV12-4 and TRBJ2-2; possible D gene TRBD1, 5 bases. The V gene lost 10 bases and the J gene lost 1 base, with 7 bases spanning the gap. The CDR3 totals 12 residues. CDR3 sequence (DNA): TGTGCCACTCAGGGGAACACCGGGGAGCTGTTTTTT. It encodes CATQGNTGELFF.

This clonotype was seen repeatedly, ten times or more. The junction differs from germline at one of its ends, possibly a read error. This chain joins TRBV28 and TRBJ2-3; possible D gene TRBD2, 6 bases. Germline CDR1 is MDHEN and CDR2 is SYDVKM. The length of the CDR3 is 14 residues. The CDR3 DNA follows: TGCGCCTCTGAGGGCGGGGCCCGCACAGATACGCAGTATTTT. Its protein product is CASEGGARTDTQYF.

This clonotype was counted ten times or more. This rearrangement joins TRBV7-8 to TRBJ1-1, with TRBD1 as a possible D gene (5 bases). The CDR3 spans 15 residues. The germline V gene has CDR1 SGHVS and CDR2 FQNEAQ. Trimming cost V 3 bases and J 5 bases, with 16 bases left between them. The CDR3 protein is CASSFLKGAGTEAFF. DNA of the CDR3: TGTGCCAGCAGCTTTTTAAAAGGGGCCGGGACTGAAGCTTTCTTT.

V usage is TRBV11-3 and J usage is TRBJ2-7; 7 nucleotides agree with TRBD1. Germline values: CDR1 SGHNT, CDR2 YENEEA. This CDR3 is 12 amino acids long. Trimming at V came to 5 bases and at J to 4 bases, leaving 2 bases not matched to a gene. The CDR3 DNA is TGTGCCAGCAGCCAGGACAGGTACGAGCAGTACTTC. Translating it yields CASSQDRYEQYF. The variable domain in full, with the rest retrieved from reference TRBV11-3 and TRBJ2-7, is EAGVVQSPRYKIIEKKQPVAFWCNPISGHNTLYWYLQNLGQGPELLIRYENEEAVDDSQLPKDRFSAERLKGVDSTLKIQPAELGDSAVYLCASSQDRYEQYFGPGTRLTVT.

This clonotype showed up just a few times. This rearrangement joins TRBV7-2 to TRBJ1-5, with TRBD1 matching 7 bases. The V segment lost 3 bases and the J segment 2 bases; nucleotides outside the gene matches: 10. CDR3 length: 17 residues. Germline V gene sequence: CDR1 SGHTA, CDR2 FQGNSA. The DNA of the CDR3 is TGTGCCAGCAGCTTGCATCTTCGGACAGGTGGCAATCAGCCCCAGCATTTT. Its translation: CASSLHLRTGGNQPQHF. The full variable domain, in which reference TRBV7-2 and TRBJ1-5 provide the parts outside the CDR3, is GAGVSQSPSNKVTEKGKDVELRCDPISGHTALYWYRQSLGQGLEFLIYFQGNSAPDKSGLPSDRFSAERTGGSVSTLTIQRTQQEDSAVYLCASSLHLRTGGNQPQHFGDGTRLSIL.

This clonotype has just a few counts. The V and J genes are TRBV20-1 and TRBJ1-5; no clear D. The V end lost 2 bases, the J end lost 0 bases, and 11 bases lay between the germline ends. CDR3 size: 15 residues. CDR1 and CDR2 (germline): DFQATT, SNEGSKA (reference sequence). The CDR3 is CSARFAGFSNQPQHF. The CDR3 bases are TGCAGTGCTAGATTTGCGGGATTTAGCAATCAGCCCCAGCATTTT.

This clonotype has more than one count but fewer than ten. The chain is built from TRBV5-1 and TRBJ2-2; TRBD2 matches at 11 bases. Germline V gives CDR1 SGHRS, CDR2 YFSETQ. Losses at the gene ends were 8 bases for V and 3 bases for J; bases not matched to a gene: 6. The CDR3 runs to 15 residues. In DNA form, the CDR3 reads TGCGCCAGTCGACTAGCGGGATGGGACACCGGGGAGCTGTTTTTT. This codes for CASRLAGWDTGELFF.

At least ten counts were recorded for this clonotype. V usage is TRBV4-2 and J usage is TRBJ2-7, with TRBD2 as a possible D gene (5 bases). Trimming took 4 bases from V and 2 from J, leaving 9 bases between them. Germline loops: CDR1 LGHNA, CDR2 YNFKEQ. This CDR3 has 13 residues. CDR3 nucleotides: TGTGCCAGCAGCCCCGGGATGCCCTACGAGCAGTACTTC. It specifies CASSPGMPYEQYF.

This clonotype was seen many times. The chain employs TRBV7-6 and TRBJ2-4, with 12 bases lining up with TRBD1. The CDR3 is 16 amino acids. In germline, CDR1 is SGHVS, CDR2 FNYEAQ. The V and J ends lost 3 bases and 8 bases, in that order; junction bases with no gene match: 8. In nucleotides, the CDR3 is TGTGCCAGCAGCTTGGCCGGGACAGGGGGCGCGGACATTCAGTACTTC. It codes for CASSLAGTGGADIQYF. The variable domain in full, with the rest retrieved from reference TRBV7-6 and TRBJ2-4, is GAGVSQSPRYKVTKRGQDVALRCDPISGHVSLYWYRQALGQGPEFLTYFNYEAQQDKSGLPNDRFSAERPEGSISTLTIQRTEQRDSAMYRCASSLAGTGGADIQYFGAGTRLSVL.

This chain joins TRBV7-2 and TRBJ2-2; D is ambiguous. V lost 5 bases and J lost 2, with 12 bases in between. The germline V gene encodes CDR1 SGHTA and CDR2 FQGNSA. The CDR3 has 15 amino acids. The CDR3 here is CASSPAPGNTGELFF. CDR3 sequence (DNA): TGTGCCAGCAGCCCGGCTCCAGGAAACACCGGGGAGCTGTTTTTT.

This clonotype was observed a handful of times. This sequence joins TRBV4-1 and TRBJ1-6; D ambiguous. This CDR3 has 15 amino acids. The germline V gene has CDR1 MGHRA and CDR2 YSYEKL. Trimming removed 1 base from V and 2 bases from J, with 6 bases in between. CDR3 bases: TGCGCCAGCAGCCAAGCCACAGCCTATAATTCACCCCTCCACTTT. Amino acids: CASSQATAYNSPLHF.

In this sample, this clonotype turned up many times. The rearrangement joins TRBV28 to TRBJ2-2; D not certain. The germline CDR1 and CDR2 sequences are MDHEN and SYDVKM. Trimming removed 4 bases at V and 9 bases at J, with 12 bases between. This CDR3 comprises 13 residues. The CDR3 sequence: CASSYRINRELFF. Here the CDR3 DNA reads TGTGCCAGCAGTTATAGGATAAACCGGGAGCTGTTTTTT.

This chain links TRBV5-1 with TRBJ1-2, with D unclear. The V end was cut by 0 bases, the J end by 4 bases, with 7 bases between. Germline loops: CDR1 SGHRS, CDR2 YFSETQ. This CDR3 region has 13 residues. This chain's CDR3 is CASSLAVGYGYTF. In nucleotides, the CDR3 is TGCGCCAGCAGCTTGGCGGTCGGCTATGGCTACACCTTC.

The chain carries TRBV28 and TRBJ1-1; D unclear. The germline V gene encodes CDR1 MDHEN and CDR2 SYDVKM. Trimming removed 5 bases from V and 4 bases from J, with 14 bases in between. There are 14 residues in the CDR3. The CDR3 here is CASSPRAGGTEAFF. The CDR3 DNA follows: TGTGCCAGCAGTCCTCGAGCCGGTGGCACTGAAGCTTTCTTT. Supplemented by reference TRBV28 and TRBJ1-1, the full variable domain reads DVKVTQSSRYLVKRTGEKVFLECVQDMDHENMFWYRQDPGLGLRLIYFSYDVKMKEKGDIPEGYSVSREKKERFSLILESASTNQTSMYLCASSPRAGGTEAFFGQGTRLTVV.